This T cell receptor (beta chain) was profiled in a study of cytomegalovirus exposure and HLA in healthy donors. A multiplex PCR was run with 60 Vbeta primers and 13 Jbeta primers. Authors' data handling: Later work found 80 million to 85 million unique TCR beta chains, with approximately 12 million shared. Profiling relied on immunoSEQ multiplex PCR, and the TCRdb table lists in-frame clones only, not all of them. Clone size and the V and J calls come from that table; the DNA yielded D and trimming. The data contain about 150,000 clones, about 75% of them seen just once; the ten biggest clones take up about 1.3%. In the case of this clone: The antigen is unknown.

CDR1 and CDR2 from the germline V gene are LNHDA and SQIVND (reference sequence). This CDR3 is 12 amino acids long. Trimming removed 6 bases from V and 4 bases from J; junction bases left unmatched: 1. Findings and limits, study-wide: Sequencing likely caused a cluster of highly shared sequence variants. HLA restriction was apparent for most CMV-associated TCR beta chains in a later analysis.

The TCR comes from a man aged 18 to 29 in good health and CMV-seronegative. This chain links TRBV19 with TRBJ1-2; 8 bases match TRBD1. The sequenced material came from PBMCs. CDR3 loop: CASRGQAYGYTF. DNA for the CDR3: TGTGCCAGTAGGGGACAGGCCTATGGCTACACCTTC.